This paragraph reports one TCR beta chain. The entry originates in a study of blood T cell repertoires in COVID-19. The overall study: PBMCs, B-cell-depleted T cells, or T cells were the source of the cDNA or gDNA that made up the material.

As handled by the study authors: Reference gene primer amplification in the assay estimated nucleated cell counts. The assay was immunoSEQ multiplex PCR, and TCRdb's table has in-frame clones only and misses some. The DNA was the basis for D and trimming; V, J and clone size are from that table. The data contain 150,000 to 200,000 clones, around 89% of them singletons. With 6 bases clipped from V and 0 bases from J, the junction kept 7 bases outside the gene matches. From germline, CDR1 is LNHDA and CDR2 SQIVND (reference sequence). CDR3 length: 15 amino acids. The genes are TRBV19 and TRBJ2-7, with 8 bases identical to TRBD1. The specimen sequenced was peripheral blood. The receptor's source is a woman aged 25 to 39 with acute or convalescent COVID-19. CDR3 region: CASSRTGSFSYEQYF. DNA of the CDR3: TGTGCCAGTAGCCGGACAGGGTCCTTCTCCTACGAGCAGTACTTC.